Listed below are T cell receptor beta chains from one sample, sequenced in a study of tumor and adjacent non-tumor tissue in lung cancer. TCRdb re-derived calls from the multiplex PCR reads in MiXCR, one entry per CDR3 protein. The data show tens of thousands of distinct CDR3 sequences, 65% to 75% seen once. Sequencing used distant non-tumor lung tissue. The source of these receptors is a woman in her forties or fifties with non-small cell lung cancer. CDR3s include the opening cysteine and the closing phenylalanine or tryptophan. The D gene is left open where the match is weak. Clone size is stated in some rows and not others, as once, few, many or a class when expanded.

j_call | clone_size | d_call | v_call | cdr3_aa | cdr3_nt
TRBJ2-2 | many | NA | TRBV10-3 | CATFVGLSNTGELFF | TGTGCCACCTTTGTGGGCCTTTCGAACACCGGGGAGCTGTTTTTT
TRBJ2-3 | NA | TRBD1 | TRBV11-1 | CTRSIATGAVTQYF | TGTACCAGAAGCATAGCTACAGGGGCTGTTACGCAGTATTTT
TRBJ2-1 | once | TRBD2 | TRBV5-4 | CASRPGLADYNRQFF | TGTGCCAGCAGGCCGGGACTAGCGGACTACAATAGGCAGTTCTTC
TRBJ2-3 | NA | NA | TRBV20-1 | CSARETGSPDMQYF | TGCAGTGCTAGAGAGACTGGCAGTCCAGATATGCAGTATTTT
TRBJ2-1 | many | TRBD2 | TRBV29-1 | CSVGLAANEQFF | TGCAGCGTTGGACTAGCGGCCAATGAGCAGTTCTTC
TRBJ2-7 | many | NA | TRBV4-3 | CASSRYGWGVGEQYF | TGCGCCAGCAGCCGGTATGGTTGGGGGGTGGGAGAGCAGTACTTC
TRBJ1-1 | NA | NA | TRBV11-1 | CASSLKDLNTGVFF | TGTGCCAGCAGCTTGAAGGACTTGAACACTGGAGTTTTCTTT
TRBJ2-7 | NA | TRBD1 | TRBV11-2 | CASSPRVGTGMGEQYF | TGTGCCAGCAGCCCCCGTGTCGGGACAGGGATGGGGGAGCAGTACTTC
TRBJ2-4 | NA | NA | TRBV4-1 | CANSHGLLGNIQYF | TGCGCCAACAGCCACGGACTGTTGGGAAACATTCAGTACTTC
TRBJ1-1 | many | NA | TRBV5-5 | CASSYLQGANTEAFF | TGTGCCAGCAGCTACCTGCAGGGTGCGAACACTGAAGCTTTCTTT
TRBJ2-1 | NA | NA | TRBV6-2/TRBV6-3 | CASSISGGFYYEQFF | TGTGCCAGCAGTATTTCGGGGGGCTTCTACTACGAGCAGTTCTTC
TRBJ2-7 | NA | TRBD1 | TRBV28 | CASSPLDRGDYEQYF | TGTGCCAGCAGTCCCCTAGACAGGGGGGACTACGAGCAGTACTTC
TRBJ2-3 | NA | NA | TRBV11-2 | CAGSLVGRNTDAQYF | TGTGCCGGCAGCTTAGTCGGCAGAAACACAGATGCGCAGTATTTT
TRBJ2-7 | NA | NA | TRBV11-2 | CVGSLSPSPSYDQYF | TGTGTCGGCAGCTTATCTCCGAGTCCCTCCTACGACCAGTATTTC
TRBJ1-1 | NA | NA | TRBV20-1 | CSARDPRSGTSTEAFF | TGCAGTGCTAGAGACCCCCGATCGGGGACATCCACTGAAGCTTTCTTC
TRBJ1-5 | NA | NA | TRBV11-3 | CASSKPRQDSNQPQHF | TGTGCCAGCAGCAAGCCCAGACAGGATAGCAATCAGCCCCAGCATTTT
TRBJ2-1 | NA | TRBD2 | TRBV29-1 | CSGGGDAYNEQFF | TGCAGCGGGGGGGGAGACGCCTACAATGAACAGTTCTTC
TRBJ2-1 | NA | NA | TRBV20-1 | CTAREGTGEFLNEQFF | TGCACTGCTAGAGAGGGTACGGGAGAGTTTCTGAATGAGCAGTTCTTC
TRBJ2-3 | many | TRBD2 | TRBV11-2 | CASSPPGLAGVTDTQYF | TGTGCCAGCAGCCCTCCTGGGCTAGCGGGAGTCACAGATACGCAGTATTTT
TRBJ1-1 | NA | NA | TRBV5-5 | CASNLRENTEAFF | TGTGCCAGCAACTTAAGGGAGAACACTGAAGCTTTCTTT
TRBJ2-5 | NA | TRBD2 | TRBV29-1 | CSVAVNSGRVLMTQYF | TGCAGCGTTGCGGTCAATAGCGGGAGGGTTTTGATGACCCAGTACTTC
TRBJ2-3 | NA | NA | TRBV20-1 | CSASQVADTDMQFF | TGCAGTGCTAGTCAGGTGGCCGACACAGATATGCAGTTTTTT
TRBJ2-7 | NA | TRBD2 | TRBV11-1 | CASGSGLAGDYEQYF | TGTGCCAGCGGCTCGGGACTAGCGGGAGACTACGAGCAGTACTTC
TRBJ2-1 | many | NA | TRBV29-1 | CSVEDPLAGQGNEQFF | TGCAGCGTTGAAGATCCCCTAGCGGGACAGGGCAATGAGCAGTTCTTC
TRBJ2-1 | many | NA | TRBV20-1 | CSATEDSSYNEQFF | TGCAGTGCAACGGAGGATAGCTCCTACAATGAGCAGTTCTTC
TRBJ1-5 | NA | TRBD1 | TRBV11-1 | CARSLATGTDTQHF | TGTGCCAGGAGCTTAGCGACCGGGACAGATACCCAGCATTTT
TRBJ2-3 | many | TRBD2 | TRBV29-1 | CSFGGGPGDTQYF | TGCAGCTTCGGGGGAGGGCCCGGAGATACGCAGTATTTT
TRBJ2-7 | many | NA | TRBV7-9 | CASSLMEGNREYF | TGTGCCAGCAGCTTAATGGAGGGGAATCGGGAGTACTTC
TRBJ1-1 | few | NA | TRBV10-3 | CATMQALWNTKAFF | TGTGCCACCATGCAGGCGCTATGGAACACTAAAGCTTTCTTT
TRBJ2-7 | NA | NA | TRBV6-6 | CASSWELPSYEQYF | TGTGCCAGCAGTTGGGAGCTACCATCCTACGAGCAGTACTTC
TRBJ2-3 | NA | NA | TRBV11-3 | CASSRRGTDTHYF | TGTGCTAGCAGCCGCAGGGGCACAGATACGCATTATTTT
TRBJ1-6 | NA | TRBD1 | TRBV30 | CAWSVRDRDNSPLHF | TGTGCCTGGAGTGTACGGGACAGGGACAATTCACCCCTCCACTTT
TRBJ1-3 | NA | NA | TRBV7-8 | CASSPYSSGNPIHF | TGTGCCAGCAGCCCCTATAGCTCAGGAAACCCCATACATTTT
TRBJ2-7 | NA | NA | TRBV5-4 | CASSLACGGEQHF | TGTGCCAGCAGCTTGGCCTGTGGAGGCGAGCAGCACTTC
TRBJ2-3 | NA | NA | TRBV20-1 | CSTRGASRSFTQYF | TGCAGTACTAGGGGAGCTAGCAGGAGCTTTACGCAGTATTTT
TRBJ2-6 | NA | NA | TRBV29-1 | CSGVAASSGANDLTF | TGCAGCGGTGTTGCAGCGAGCTCTGGGGCCAACGACCTGACTTTC
TRBJ2-7 | NA | NA | TRBV29-1 | CRVRWEFREYF | TGCCGCGTTCGCTGGGAGTTCAGGGAGTACTTC
TRBJ2-1 | NA | TRBD2 | TRBV28 | CVSNISGIGAGVQFF | TGTGTCAGCAACATTAGCGGGATCGGGGCTGGGGTGCAGTTCTTC
TRBJ1-2 | once | NA | TRBV28 | CTSSLPTGDANGYTF | TGTACCAGCAGTTTACCGACAGGAGACGCCAATGGCTACACCTTC
TRBJ2-7 | NA | NA | TRBV20-1 | CSALGQALTRAIHEQYF | TGCAGTGCCCTGGGGCAGGCTCTAACGAGAGCCATCCACGAGCAGTACTTC
TRBJ2-1 | NA | TRBD1 | TRBV11-2 | CASSRRTGGHEQSF | TGTGCCAGCAGCAGGAGGACAGGGGGACATGAGCAGTCCTTC
TRBJ2-7 | once | TRBD1 | TRBV10-3 | CAISDPGQKLTYEHYF | TGTGCCATCAGTGACCCGGGACAGAAGTTGACATATGAGCACTACTTC
TRBJ2-1 | NA | NA | TRBV24-1 | CATRPRLGTHNEQSF | TGTGCCACCAGGCCGCGACTAGGTACCCACAATGAGCAGTCCTTC
TRBJ2-6 | many | NA | TRBV6-6 | CASSYSIGGGGANVLTF | TGTGCCAGCAGTTACTCAATCGGGGGAGGTGGGGCCAACGTCCTGACTTTC
TRBJ2-5 | many | NA | TRBV14 | CASSQDPASQETQYF | TGTGCCAGCAGCCAAGATCCGGCCAGCCAAGAGACCCAGTACTTC
TRBJ2-1 | NA | NA | TRBV28 | CASRSPGIETYNEQFF | TGTGCCAGCAGATCACCCGGGATAGAAACCTACAATGAGCAGTTCTTC
TRBJ1-1 | medium-sized | NA | TRBV20-1 | CSASRFPGQATAFF | TGCAGTGCTAGTCGTTTCCCTGGGCAGGCGACCGCTTTCTTT
TRBJ1-1 | NA | NA | TRBV11-1 | CASSLKRLNTETFF | TGTGCCAGCAGCTTGAAGAGGTTGAACACTGAAACTTTCTTT
TRBJ1-1 | NA | TRBD1 | TRBV5-1 | CASSLEGATENTEAFF | TGCGCCAGCAGCTTAGAGGGGGCGACAGAGAACACTGAAGCTTTCTTT
TRBJ2-7 | many | TRBD2 | TRBV20-1 | CSATLLSGGGLEQYF | TGCAGTGCCACCCTTCTGTCGGGAGGGGGGCTCGAGCAGTACTTC
TRBJ2-7 | NA | NA | TRBV11-2 | CASSPMTRGISYEQYF | TGTGCCAGCAGCCCAATGACTAGGGGGATCTCCTACGAACAGTACTTC
TRBJ2-7 | NA | TRBD2 | TRBV20-1 | CSTGLVGAEQYF | TGCAGTACCGGACTAGTGGGAGCCGAGCAGTACTTC
TRBJ1-2 | NA | NA | TRBV11-2 | CASSLGEVDGYTF | TGCGCCAGCAGCTTAGGCGAAGTTGATGGCTACACCTTC